This is a list of T cell receptor beta chains from one sample in a study of PD-1 blockade in classical Hodgkin lymphoma. Sequenced by immunoSEQ multiplex PCR; TCRdb stores in-frame clones only, minus some. The data contain 25,000 to 35,000 clones, approximately 89% of them singletons. Specimen: CD4+ T cells from blood, collected before the fourth cycle of nivolumab. Source of these receptors: a human donor with classical Hodgkin lymphoma. Each CDR3 is given with its conserved first and last residue. D genes are given only for firm matches. Size is omitted from some rows. Given values are once, few, many or a class for expanded clones.

V	size	J	D	CDR3	DNA
TRBV28	-	TRBJ2-3	-	CASSLRSGAKGDTQYF	TGTGCCAGCAGTTTGAGGAGCGGAGCGAAAGGAGATACGCAGTATTTT
TRBV9	-	TRBJ2-1	TRBD2	CASSVEVGGRINEQFF	TGTGCCAGCAGCGTAGAAGTCGGGGGGAGGATCAATGAGCAGTTCTTC
TRBV29-1	-	TRBJ1-4	TRBD1	CSVVVRGRDEKLFF	TGCAGCGTTGTGGTCAGGGGGCGAGATGAAAAACTGTTTTTT
TRBV7-9	-	TRBJ1-1	-	CASGIAGGNTEAFF	TGTGCCAGTGGTATCGCGGGTGGGAACACTGAAGCTTTCTTT
TRBV19	-	TRBJ2-5	-	CATFKETQYF	TGTGCCACCTTCAAAGAGACCCAGTACTTC
TRBV11-2	-	TRBJ2-7	TRBD1	CASSFQGAGEQYF	TGTGCCAGCAGCTTTCAGGGGGCGGGGGAGCAGTACTTC
TRBV19	-	TRBJ1-1	-	CASSIERGAAEAFF	TGTGCCAGTAGTATAGAGAGGGGAGCTGCTGAAGCTTTCTTT
TRBV25-1	-	TRBJ2-5	-	CASSEHFGTQETQYF	TGTGCCAGCAGTGAACACTTTGGGACCCAAGAGACCCAGTACTTC
TRBV30	-	TRBJ2-5	-	CACSRDKETQYF	TGTGCCTGTTCCCGGGACAAGGAGACCCAGTACTTC
TRBV15	-	TRBJ1-4	-	CATSRDRVGNEKLFF	TGTGCCACCAGCAGAGACAGGGTGGGTAATGAAAAACTGTTTTTT
TRBV4-1	-	TRBJ2-7	TRBD2	CASSQGLAGVNGYEQYF	TGCGCCAGCAGCCAAGGACTAGCGGGAGTCAATGGTTACGAGCAGTACTTC
TRBV10-3	-	TRBJ2-1	-	CAISERDEQFF	TGTGCCATCAGTGAAAGGGATGAGCAGTTCTTC
TRBV12-5	-	TRBJ1-5	TRBD1	CASGLVQWDRGLSNQPQHF	TGTGCTAGTGGTTTGGTACAGTGGGACAGGGGGCTTAGCAATCAGCCCCAGCATTTT
TRBV6-1	-	TRBJ1-1	-	CASSDTGTARPEAFF	TGTGCCAGCAGTGACACCGGGACGGCCCGACCTGAAGCTTTCTTT
TRBV5-6	once	TRBJ1-2	TRBD1	CASSRKGADYGYTF	TGTGCCAGCAGCCGGAAGGGGGCGGACTATGGCTACACCTTC
TRBV5-1	few	TRBJ2-3	TRBD2	CASRETSGITDTQYF	TGCGCCAGCAGGGAGACTAGCGGGATCACAGATACGCAGTATTTT
TRBV5-1	-	TRBJ2-3	-	CASSLNTDTQYF	TGCGCCAGCAGCTTAAATACAGATACGCAGTATTTT
TRBV4-3	-	TRBJ1-4	TRBD1	CASSQGDRDAEKLFF	TGCGCCAGCAGCCAGGGGGACAGGGACGCTGAAAAACTGTTTTTT
TRBV28	-	TRBJ2-2	-	CASRRTGSGTGELFF	TGTGCCAGCAGGCGTACAGGGTCGGGAACCGGGGAGCTGTTTTTT